The clone carrying this T cell receptor (beta chain) was detected many times. Its antigen is undetermined. Germline V gene data show CDR1 as SGHKS and CDR2 as YYEKEE (reference sequence). The CDR3 length is 16 residues. Trimming cost V 2 bases and J 5 bases; bases outside gene matches: 12. A TCRbeta library incorporating unique molecular identifiers was prepared. A single record per CDR3 protein comes from TCRdb applying MiXCR to the PCR reads. The table has some 300,000 distinct CDR3 sequences, roughly a tenth seen once; the top ten hold 7.5%. The data were taken from a study of T-cell reconstitution after alpha-beta-depleted transplantation in children. Overall study results and limits: From newly produced T cells came most of the T-cell counts and diversity one year after transplant. The study reportedly traced alpha-beta T cells about two months after transplant to several hundred expanded graft clones. Surviving recipient T cells and thymic progenitors underlay high day-60 TCRbeta diversity in some patients.

This TCR derives from a boy younger than two with acute myeloid leukemia, due to receive a stem cell transplant. Here the sequenced sample was PBMCs, taken before TCRalphabeta/CD19-depleted stem cell transplant. The V gene is TRBV5-5, the J gene TRBJ1-2, with 7 positions matching TRBD1. CDR3 residues: CASSFAVTGTAYGYTF. DNA of the CDR3: TGTGCCAGCAGCTTTGCCGTAACCGGGACAGCATATGGCTACACCTTC.